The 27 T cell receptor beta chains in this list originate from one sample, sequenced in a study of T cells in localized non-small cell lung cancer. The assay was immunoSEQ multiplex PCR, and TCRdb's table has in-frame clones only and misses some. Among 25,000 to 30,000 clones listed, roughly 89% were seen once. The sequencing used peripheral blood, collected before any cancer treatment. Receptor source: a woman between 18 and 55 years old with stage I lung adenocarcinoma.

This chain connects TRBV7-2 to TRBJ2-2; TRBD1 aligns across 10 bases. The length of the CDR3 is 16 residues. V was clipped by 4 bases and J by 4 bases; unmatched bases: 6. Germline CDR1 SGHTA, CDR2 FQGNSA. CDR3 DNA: TGTGCCAGCAGCTCCGGACAGGGGGTGTTCACCGGGGAGCTGTTTTTT. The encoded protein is CASSSGQGVFTGELFF.

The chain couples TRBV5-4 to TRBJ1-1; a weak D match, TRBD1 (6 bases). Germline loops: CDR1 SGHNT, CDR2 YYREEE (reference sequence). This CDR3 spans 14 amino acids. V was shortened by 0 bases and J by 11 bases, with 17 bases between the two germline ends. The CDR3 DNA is TGTGCCAGCAGCTTGGTTGGGGGGGGGCCGGCGGCTTTCTTT. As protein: CASSLVGGGPAAFF.

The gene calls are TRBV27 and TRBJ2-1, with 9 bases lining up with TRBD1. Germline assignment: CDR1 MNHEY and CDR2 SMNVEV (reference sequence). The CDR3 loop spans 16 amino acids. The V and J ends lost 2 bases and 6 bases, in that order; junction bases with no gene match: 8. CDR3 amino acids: CASSLPPGQGFNEQFF. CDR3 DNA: TGTGCCAGCAGTTTACCTCCGGGACAGGGTTTCAATGAGCAGTTCTTC.

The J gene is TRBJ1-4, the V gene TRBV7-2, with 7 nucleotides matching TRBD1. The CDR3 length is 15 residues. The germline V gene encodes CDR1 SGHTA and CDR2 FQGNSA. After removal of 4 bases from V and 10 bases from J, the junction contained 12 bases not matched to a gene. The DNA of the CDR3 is TGTGCCAGCAGCTCACAGGGGACTTGGGGTGGAAAACTGTTTTTT. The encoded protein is CASSSQGTWGGKLFF.

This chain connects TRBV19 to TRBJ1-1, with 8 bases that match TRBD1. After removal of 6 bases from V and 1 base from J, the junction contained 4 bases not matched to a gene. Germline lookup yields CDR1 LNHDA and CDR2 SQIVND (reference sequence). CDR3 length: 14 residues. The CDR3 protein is CASSSGTGNTEAFF. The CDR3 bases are TGTGCCAGTAGCTCCGGGACAGGGAACACTGAAGCTTTCTTT.

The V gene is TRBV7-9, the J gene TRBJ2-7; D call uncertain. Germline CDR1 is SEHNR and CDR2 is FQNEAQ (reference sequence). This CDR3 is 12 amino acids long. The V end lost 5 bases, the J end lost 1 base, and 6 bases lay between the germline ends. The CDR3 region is CASSLGSYEQYF. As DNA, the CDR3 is TGTGCCAGCAGCCTCGGGTCCTACGAGCAGTACTTC.

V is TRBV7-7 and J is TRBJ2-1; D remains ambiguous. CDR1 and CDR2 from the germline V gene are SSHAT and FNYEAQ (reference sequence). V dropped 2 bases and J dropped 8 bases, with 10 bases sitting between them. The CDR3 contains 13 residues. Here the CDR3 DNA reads TGTGCCAGCAGCTTATCGGCATCAGATGAGCAGTTCTTC. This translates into CASSLSASDEQFF. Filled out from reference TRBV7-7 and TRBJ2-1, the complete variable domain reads GAGVSQSPRYKVTKRGQDVTLRCDPISSHATLYWYQQALGQGPEFLTYFNYEAQPDKSGLPSDRFSAERPEGSISTLTIQRTEQRDSAMYRCASSLSASDEQFFGPGTRLTVL.

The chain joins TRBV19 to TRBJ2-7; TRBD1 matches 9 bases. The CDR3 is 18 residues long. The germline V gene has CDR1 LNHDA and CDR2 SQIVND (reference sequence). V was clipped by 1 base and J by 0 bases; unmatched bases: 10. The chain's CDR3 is CASSIGSNRGPYSYEQYF. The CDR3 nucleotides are TGTGCCAGTAGTATAGGGTCCAACAGGGGGCCGTACTCCTACGAGCAGTACTTC.

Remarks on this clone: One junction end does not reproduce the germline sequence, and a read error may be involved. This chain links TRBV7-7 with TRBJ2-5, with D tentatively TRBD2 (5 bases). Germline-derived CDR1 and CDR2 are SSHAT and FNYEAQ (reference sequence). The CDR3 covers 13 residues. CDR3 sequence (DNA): TGTGCTAGCAGCTCTAGAGGGAGAGAGACCCAGTACTTC. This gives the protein CASSSRGRETQYF. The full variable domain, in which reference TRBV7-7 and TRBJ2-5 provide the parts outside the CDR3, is GAGVSQSPRYKVTKRGQDVTLRCDPISSHATLYWYQQALGQGPEFLTYFNYEAQPDKSGLPSDRFSAERPEGSISTLTIQRTEQRDSAMYRCASSSRGRETQYFGPGTRLLVL.

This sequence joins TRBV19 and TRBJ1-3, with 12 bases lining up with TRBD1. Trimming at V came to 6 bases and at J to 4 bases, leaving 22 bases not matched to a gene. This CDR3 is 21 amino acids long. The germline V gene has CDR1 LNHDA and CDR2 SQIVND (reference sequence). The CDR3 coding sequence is TGTGCCAGTAGCCGGAAGCAGCCGACCGGGACAGGGGGCTTTTCGGGAAACACCATATATTTT. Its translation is CASSRKQPTGTGGFSGNTIYF.

The CDR3 DNA sequence: TGTGCCAGCAGCGCGAGAGGCCAGGAGAGGGCCGGGGAGCTGTTTTTT. Its translation is CASSARGQERAGELFF. The chain is built from TRBV9 and TRBJ2-2; possibly TRBD2 for D (5 bases). This CDR3 is built from 16 residues. CDR1 and CDR2 from the germline V gene are SGDLS and YYNGEE. V was shortened by 3 bases and J by 6 bases, with 18 bases between the two germline ends.

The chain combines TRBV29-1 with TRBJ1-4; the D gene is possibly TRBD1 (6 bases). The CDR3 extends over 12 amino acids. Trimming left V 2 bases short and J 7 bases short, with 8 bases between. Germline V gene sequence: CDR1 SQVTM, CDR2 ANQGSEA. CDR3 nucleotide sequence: TGCAGCGTTGAATCAGGGGCTGAAAAACTGTTTTTT. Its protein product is CSVESGAEKLFF. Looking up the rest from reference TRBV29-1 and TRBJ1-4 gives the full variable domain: SAVISQKPSRDICQRGTSLTIQCQVDSQVTMMFWYRQQPGQSLTLIATANQGSEATYESGFVIDKFPISRPNLTFSTLTVSNMSPEDSSIYLCSVESGAEKLFFGSGTQLSVL.

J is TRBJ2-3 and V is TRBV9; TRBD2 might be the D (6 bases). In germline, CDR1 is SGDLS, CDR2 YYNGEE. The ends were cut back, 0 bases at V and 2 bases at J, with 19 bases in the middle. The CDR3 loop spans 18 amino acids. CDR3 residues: CASSVVPRGMGYTDTQYF. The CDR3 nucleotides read TGTGCCAGCAGCGTAGTCCCCCGGGGGATGGGATACACAGATACGCAGTATTTT. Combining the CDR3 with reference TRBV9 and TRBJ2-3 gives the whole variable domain DSGVTQTPKHLITATGQRVTLRCSPRSGDLSVYWYQQSLDQGLQFLIQYYNGEERAKGNILERFSAQQFPDLHSELNLSSLELGDSALYFCASSVVPRGMGYTDTQYFGPGTRLTVL.

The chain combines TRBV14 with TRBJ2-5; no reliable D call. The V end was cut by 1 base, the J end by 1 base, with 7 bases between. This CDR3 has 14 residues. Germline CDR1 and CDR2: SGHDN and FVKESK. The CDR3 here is CASSQVQSQETQYF. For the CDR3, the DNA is TGTGCCAGCAGCCAAGTACAGAGCCAAGAGACCCAGTACTTC.

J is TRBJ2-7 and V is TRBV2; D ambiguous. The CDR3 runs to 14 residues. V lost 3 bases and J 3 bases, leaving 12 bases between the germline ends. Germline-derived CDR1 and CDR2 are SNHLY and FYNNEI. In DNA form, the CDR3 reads TGTGCCAGCAGTGACACCGGCAGTAGCTACGAGCAGTACTTC. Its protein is CASSDTGSSYEQYF.

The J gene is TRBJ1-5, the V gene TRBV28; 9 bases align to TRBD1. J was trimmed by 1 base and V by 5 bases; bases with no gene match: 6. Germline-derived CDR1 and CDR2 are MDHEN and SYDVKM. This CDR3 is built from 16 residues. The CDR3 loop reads CASSGLGQGSNQPQHF. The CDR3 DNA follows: TGTGCCAGCAGTGGCCTGGGACAGGGAAGCAATCAGCCCCAGCATTTT.

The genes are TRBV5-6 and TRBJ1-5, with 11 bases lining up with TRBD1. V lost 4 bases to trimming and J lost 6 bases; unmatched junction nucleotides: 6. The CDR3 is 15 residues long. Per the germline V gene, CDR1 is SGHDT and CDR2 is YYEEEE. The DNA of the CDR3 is TGTGCCAGCAGCCATGGGACAGGGGGGTCTCAGCCCCAGCATTTT. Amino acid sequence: CASSHGTGGSQPQHF.

The CDR3 nucleotides read TGCGCCAGCAGCCAAGTCCCCCGGGAGTTGATAAACATTCAGTACTTC. This gives the protein CASSQVPRELINIQYF. J is TRBJ2-4 and V is TRBV4-1, with D tentatively TRBD2 (6 bases). The CDR3 runs to 16 residues. Deletions cut 1 base from V and 6 bases from J, with 16 bases between. Looked up from germline, CDR1 is MGHRA and CDR2 is YSYEKL.

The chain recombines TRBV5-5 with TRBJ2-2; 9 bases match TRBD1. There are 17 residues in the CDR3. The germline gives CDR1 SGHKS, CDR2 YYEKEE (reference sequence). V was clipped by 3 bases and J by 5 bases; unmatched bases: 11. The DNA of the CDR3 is TGTGCCAGCAGCTCGCTGGGACAGGGAGGCCTGACCGGGGAGCTGTTTTTT. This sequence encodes CASSSLGQGGLTGELFF.

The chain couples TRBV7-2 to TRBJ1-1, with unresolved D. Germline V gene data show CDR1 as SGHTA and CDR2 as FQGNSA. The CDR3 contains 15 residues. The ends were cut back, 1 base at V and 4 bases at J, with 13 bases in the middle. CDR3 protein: CASSLVPGMGTEAFF. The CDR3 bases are TGTGCCAGCAGCTTAGTGCCCGGGATGGGCACTGAAGCTTTCTTT. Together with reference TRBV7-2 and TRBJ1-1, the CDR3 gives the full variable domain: GAGVSQSPSNKVTEKGKDVELRCDPISGHTALYWYRQSLGQGLEFLIYFQGNSAPDKSGLPSDRFSAERTGGSVSTLTIQRTQQEDSAVYLCASSLVPGMGTEAFFGQGTRLTVV.

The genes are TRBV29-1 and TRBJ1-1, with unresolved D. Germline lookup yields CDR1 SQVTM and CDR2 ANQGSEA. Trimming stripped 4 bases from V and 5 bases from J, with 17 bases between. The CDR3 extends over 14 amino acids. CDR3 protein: CSVAHTAVRTEAFF. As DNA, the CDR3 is TGCAGCGTTGCGCATACAGCAGTACGGACTGAAGCTTTCTTT. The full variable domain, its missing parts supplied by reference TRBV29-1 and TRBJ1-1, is SAVISQKPSRDICQRGTSLTIQCQVDSQVTMMFWYRQQPGQSLTLIATANQGSEATYESGFVIDKFPISRPNLTFSTLTVSNMSPEDSSIYLCSVAHTAVRTEAFFGQGTRLTVV.

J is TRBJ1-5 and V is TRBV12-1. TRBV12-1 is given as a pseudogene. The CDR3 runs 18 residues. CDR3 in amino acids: CASSFARGPHYSNQPQHF. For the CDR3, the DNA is TGTGCCAGCAGCTTTGCGCGAGGGCCACATTATAGCAATCAGCCCCAGCATTTT.

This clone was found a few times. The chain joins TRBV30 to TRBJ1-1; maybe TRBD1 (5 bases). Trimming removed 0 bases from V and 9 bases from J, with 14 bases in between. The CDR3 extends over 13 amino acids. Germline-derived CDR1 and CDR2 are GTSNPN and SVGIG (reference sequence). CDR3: CAWSVQEGIKAFF. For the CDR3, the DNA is TGTGCCTGGAGTGTACAGGAGGGAATCAAAGCTTTCTTT. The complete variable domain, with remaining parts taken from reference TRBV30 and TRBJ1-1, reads SQTIHQWPATLVQPVGSPLSLECTVEGTSNPNLYWYRQAAGRGLQLLFYSVGIGQISSEVPQNLSASRPQDRQFILSSKKLLLSDSGFYLCAWSVQEGIKAFFGQGTRLTVV.

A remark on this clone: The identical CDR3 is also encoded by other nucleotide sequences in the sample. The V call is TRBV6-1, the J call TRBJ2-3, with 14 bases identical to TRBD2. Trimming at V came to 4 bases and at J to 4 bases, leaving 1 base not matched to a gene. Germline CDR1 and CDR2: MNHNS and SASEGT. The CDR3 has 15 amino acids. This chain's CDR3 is CASSGLAGGPDTQYF. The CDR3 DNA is TGTGCCAGCAGTGGACTAGCGGGAGGGCCAGATACGCAGTATTTT.

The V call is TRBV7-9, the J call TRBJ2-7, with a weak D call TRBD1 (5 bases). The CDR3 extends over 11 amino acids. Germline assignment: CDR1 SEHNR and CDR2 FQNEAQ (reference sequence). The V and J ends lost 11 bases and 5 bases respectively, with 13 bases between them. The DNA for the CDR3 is TGTGCCGCCGCCAGGGTCGACGAGCAGTACTTC. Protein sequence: CAAARVDEQYF.

CDR3 DNA: TGTGCCAGCAGCCTGTCAACAGGGGGCATGGACGAGCAGTACTTC. Protein product: CASSLSTGGMDEQYF. The chain links TRBV7-9 to TRBJ2-7, with 9 bases fitting TRBD1. The CDR3 has 15 residues. The V segment lost 5 bases and the J segment 5 bases; nucleotides outside the gene matches: 10. Germline V gene sequence: CDR1 SEHNR, CDR2 FQNEAQ (reference sequence).

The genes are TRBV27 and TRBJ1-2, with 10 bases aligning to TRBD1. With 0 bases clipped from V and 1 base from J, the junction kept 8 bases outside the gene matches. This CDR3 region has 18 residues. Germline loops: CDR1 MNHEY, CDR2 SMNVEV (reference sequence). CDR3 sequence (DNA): TGTGCCAGCAGTTTATCACGGACAGGGGGAAAACTTAACTATGGCTACACCTTC. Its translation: CASSLSRTGGKLNYGYTF.